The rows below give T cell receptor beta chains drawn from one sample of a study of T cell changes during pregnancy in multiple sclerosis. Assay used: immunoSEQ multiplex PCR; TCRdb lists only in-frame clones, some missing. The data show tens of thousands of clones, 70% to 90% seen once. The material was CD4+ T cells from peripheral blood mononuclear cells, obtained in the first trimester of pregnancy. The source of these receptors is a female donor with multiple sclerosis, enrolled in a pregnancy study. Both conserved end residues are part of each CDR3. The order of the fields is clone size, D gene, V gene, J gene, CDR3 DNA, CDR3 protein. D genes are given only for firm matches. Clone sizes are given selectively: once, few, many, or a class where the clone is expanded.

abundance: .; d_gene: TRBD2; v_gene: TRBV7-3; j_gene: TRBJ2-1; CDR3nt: TGTGCCAGCAGCTTAACGGGGGGGTGGAATGAGCAGTTCTTC; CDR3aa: CASSLTGGWNEQFF
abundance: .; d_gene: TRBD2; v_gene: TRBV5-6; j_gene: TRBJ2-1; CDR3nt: TGTGCCAGCAGCTTCCGGGGGGGCGCTCGTTATGAGCAGTTCTTC; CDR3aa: CASSFRGGARYEQFF
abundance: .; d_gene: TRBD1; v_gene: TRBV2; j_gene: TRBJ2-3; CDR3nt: TGTGCCAGCTTGACAGGGGGCGGGAGCACAGATACGCAGTATTTT; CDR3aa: CASLTGGGSTDTQYF
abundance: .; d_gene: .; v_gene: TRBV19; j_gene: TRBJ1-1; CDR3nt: TGTGCCAGTACCCCCGGACAATACAGGTTCATGAACACTGAAGCTTTCTTT; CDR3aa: CASTPGQYRFMNTEAFF
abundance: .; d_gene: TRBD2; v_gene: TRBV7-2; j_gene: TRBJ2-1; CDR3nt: TGTGCCAGCAGCACTAGCGGTCGTTTCTACAATGAGCAGTTCTTC; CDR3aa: CASSTSGRFYNEQFF
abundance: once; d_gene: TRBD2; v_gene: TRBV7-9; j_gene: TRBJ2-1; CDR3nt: TGTGCCAGCAGCTTAGTTCCGGGAGGGCCTTCGCATGAGCAGTTCTTC; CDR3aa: CASSLVPGGPSHEQFF
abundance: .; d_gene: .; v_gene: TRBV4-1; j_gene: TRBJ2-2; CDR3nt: TGCGCCAGCAGCCAGGCAGACAGATCCACCGGGGAGCTGTTTTTT; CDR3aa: CASSQADRSTGELFF
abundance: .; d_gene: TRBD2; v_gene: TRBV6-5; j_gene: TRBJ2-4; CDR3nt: TGTGCCAGCAGGGATTCGGGACTAAAAAACATTCAGTACTTC; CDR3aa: CASRDSGLKNIQYF
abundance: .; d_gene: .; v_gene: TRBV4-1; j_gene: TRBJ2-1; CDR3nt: TGCGCCAGCAGCCAAGAGTGGAGCCAAATTTACAATGAGCAGTTCTTC; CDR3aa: CASSQEWSQIYNEQFF
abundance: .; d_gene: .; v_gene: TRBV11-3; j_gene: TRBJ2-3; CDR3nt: TGTGCCAGCAGCGTACAGGGTAATAAAGATACGCAGTATTTT; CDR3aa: CASSVQGNKDTQYF
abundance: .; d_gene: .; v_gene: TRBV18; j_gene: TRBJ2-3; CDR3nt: TGTGCCAGCTCACAGAGCGGGTCGACAGATACGCAGTATTTT; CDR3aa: CASSQSGSTDTQYF
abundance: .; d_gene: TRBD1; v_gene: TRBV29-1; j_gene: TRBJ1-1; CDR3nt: TGCAGCGGAGACAGGGGGCTCTTAATGAACACTGAAGCTTTCTTT; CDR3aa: CSGDRGLLMNTEAFF
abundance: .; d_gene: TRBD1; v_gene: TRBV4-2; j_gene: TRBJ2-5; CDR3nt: TGTGCCAGCAGCCAAGAGGCAGGGGGAAGACTGTACCAAGAGACCCAGTACTTC; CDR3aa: CASSQEAGGRLYQETQYF
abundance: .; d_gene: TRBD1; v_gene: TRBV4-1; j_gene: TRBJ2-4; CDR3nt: TGCGCCAGCAGCTCCGACAGGGGGAAAAACATTCAGTACTTC; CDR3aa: CASSSDRGKNIQYF
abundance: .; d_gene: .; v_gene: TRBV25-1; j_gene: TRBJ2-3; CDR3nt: TGTGCCAGCAGTGAATTGTGGGGCGAGGCCACAGATACGCAGTATTTT; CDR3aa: CASSELWGEATDTQYF
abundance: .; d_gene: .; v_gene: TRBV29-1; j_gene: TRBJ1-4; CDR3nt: TGCAGCGTTGACCGAGGCGAAAAACTGTTTTTT; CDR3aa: CSVDRGEKLFF
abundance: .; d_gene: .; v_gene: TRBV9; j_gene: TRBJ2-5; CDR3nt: TGTGCCAGCAACCTCGGGAGTTCGGGCCAAGAGACCCAGTACTTC; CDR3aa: CASNLGSSGQETQYF
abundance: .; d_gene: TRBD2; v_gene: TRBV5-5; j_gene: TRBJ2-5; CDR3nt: TGTGCCAGCAGCTGGAGCGGGGGAGAGGGGGAGACCCAGTACTTC; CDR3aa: CASSWSGGEGETQYF
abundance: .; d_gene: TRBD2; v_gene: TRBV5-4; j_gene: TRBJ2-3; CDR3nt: TGTGCCAGCAGGGGGGGGGTAGATACGCAGTATTTT; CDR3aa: CASRGGVDTQYF
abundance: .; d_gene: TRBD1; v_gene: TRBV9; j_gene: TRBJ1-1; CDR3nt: TGTGCCAGCAGCGTAGAGGGGGCCGGGGACACTGAAGCTTTCTTT; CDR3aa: CASSVEGAGDTEAFF
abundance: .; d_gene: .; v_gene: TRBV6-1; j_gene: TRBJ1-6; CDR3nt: TGTGCCGGGGCGGGAAGCCCCTATAATTCACCCCTCCACTTT; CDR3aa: CAGAGSPYNSPLHF
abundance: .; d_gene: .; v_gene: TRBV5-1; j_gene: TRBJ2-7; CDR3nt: TGCGCCAGCAGCTTGGTCTCTTTTGGACACAGCCCTGGCGAGCAGTACTTC; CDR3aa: CASSLVSFGHSPGEQYF
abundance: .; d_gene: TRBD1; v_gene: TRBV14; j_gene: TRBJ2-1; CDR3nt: TGTGCCAGCAGCCAAGGAGGGACAGGGGTTTACAATGAGCAGTTCTTC; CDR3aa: CASSQGGTGVYNEQFF
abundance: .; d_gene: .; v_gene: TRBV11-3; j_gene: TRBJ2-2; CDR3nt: TGTGCCAGCAGCCCAACCAGGGACACCGGGGAGCTGTTTTTT; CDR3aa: CASSPTRDTGELFF
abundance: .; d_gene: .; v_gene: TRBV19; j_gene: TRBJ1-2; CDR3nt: TGTGCCAGGGGGGGACGTTCAGATGGCTACACCTTC; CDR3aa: CARGGRSDGYTF
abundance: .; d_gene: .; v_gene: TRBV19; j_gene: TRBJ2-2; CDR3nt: TGTGCCAGCCAACATCGGGTCCCCGGGGAGCTGTTTTTT; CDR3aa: CASQHRVPGELFF
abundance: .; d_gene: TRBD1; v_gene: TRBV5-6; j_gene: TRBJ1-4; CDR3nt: TGTGCCAGCAGCCGTATAGGACAGGGAACGAATAATGAAAAACTGTTTTTT; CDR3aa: CASSRIGQGTNNEKLFF
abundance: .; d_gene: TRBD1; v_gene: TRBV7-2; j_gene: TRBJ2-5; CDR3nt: TGTGCCAGCAGAGAGGGACAGGGCAATAGGGAAGAGACCCAGTACTTC; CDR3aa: CASREGQGNREETQYF
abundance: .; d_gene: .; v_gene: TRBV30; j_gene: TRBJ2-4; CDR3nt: TGTGCCTGGAGCCCTCCGCTATCATACAGGGTTCCAGCCAAAAACATTCAGTACTTC; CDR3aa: CAWSPPLSYRVPAKNIQYF
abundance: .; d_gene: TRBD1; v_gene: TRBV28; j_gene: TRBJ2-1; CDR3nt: TGTGCCAGCAGTTCACAGGGGGCAAGCTACAATGAGCAGTTCTTC; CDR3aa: CASSSQGASYNEQFF
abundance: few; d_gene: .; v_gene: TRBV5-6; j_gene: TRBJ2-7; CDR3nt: TGTGCCAGCAGCTCAGGGCTCTCGTCGCAGTACTTC; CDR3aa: CASSSGLSSQYF
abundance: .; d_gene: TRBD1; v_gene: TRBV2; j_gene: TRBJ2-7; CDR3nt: TGTGCCAGCAGTGAAATCGGGACAGGGCTTGTCGAGCAGTACTTC; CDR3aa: CASSEIGTGLVEQYF
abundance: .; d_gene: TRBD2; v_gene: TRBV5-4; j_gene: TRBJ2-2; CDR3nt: TGTGCCAGCAGCTTGGTGCGGACTAGCGGAACCGGGGAGCTGTTTTTT; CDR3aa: CASSLVRTSGTGELFF
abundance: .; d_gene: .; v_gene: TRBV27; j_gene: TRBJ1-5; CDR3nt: TGTGCCAGCAGTTTATCGAGAGGGAATCAGCCCCAGCATTTT; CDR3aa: CASSLSRGNQPQHF
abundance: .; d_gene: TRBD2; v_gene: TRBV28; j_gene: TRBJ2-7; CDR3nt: TGTGCCAGCAGTTTTAGGGGCGGGAGAGCCTACGAGCAGTACTTC; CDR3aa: CASSFRGGRAYEQYF
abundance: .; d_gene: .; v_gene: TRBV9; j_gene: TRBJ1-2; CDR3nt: TGTGCCAGCAGCGCCGGGGACATCTCCCTAGGGGGCTATGGCTACACCTTC; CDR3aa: CASSAGDISLGGYGYTF
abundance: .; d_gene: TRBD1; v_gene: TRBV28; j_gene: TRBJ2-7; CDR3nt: TGTGCCAGCAGCCCTCCCGGGACAGGGGCCACCTACGAGCAGTACTTC; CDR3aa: CASSPPGTGATYEQYF
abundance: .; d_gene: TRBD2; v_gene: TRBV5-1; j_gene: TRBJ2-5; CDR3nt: TGCGCCAGCAGCCGTGCAGCAGCGGGGTATCAAGAGACCCAGTACTTC; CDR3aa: CASSRAAAGYQETQYF
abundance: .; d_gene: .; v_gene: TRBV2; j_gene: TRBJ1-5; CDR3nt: TGTGCCAGCAGCCGCCAGGCCAGCAGCAATCAGCCCCAGCATTTT; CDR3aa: CASSRQASSNQPQHF
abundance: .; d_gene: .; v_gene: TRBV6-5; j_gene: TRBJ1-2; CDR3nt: TGTGCCAGCAGTCTGACAGGTGGCTACACCTTC; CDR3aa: CASSLTGGYTF
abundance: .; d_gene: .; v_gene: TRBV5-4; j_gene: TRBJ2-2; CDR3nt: TGTGCCAGCAGCTTCCCCGGGATCGGCGGGGAGCTGTTTTTT; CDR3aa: CASSFPGIGGELFF
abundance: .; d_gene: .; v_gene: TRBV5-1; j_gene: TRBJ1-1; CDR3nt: TGCGCCAGCAGCTTGACCGCCGGGAACACTGAAGCTTTCTTT; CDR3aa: CASSLTAGNTEAFF
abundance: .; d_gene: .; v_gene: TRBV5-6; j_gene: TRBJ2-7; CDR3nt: TGTGCCAGCAGCCTCGAGAGGTATGCTTATTACGAGCAGTACTTC; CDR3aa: CASSLERYAYYEQYF
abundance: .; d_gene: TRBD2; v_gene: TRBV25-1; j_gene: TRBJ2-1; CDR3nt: TGTGCCAGCACCCCTAGCGGGATGCGCAATGAGCAGTTCTTC; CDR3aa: CASTPSGMRNEQFF
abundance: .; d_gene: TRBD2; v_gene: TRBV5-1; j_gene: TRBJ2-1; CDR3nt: TGCGCCAGCAGCTTCCCTAGCGGGGGGTTACTTAAGAATGAGCAGTTCTTC; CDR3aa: CASSFPSGGLLKNEQFF
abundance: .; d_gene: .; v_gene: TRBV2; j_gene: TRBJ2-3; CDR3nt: TGTGCCAGCAGCCAGGATATCACAGATACGCAGTATTTT; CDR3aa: CASSQDITDTQYF
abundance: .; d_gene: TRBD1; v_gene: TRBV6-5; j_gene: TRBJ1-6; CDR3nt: TGTGCCAGCAGTGACAGGGGTGGTTCACCCCTCCACTTT; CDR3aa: CASSDRGGSPLHF
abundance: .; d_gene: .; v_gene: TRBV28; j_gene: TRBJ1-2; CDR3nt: TGTGCCAGCAGTTCAGGGAGGAGCCAACCCTATGGCTACACCTTC; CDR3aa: CASSSGRSQPYGYTF
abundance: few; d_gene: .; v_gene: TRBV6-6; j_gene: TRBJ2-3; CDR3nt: TGTGCCAGCACGGACAGGGAGGGAATAGATACGCAGTATTTT; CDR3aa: CASTDREGIDTQYF
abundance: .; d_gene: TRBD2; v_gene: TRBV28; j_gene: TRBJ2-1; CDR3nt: TGTGCCAGCAGTTTTGGGCTAGCGGGAGGAAGGGAGCAGTTCTTC; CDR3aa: CASSFGLAGGREQFF
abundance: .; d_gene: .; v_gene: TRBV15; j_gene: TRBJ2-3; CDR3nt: TGTGCCACCAGCGGGAGGTATAGGGATACGCAGTATTTT; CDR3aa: CATSGRYRDTQYF
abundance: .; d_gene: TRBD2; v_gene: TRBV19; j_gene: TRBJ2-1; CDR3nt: TGTGCCAGTAGTATCCCCAGCGGGACTATTAATGAGCAGTTCTTC; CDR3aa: CASSIPSGTINEQFF
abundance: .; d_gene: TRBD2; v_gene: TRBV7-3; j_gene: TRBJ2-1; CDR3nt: TGTGCCAGCAGCTTCCAACTAGCGGGGGAGCAGTTCTTC; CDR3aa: CASSFQLAGEQFF
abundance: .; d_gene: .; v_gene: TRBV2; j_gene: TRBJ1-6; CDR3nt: TGTGCCAGCAGTGAATCGAAGACGGGAGATTCACCCCTCCACTTT; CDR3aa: CASSESKTGDSPLHF
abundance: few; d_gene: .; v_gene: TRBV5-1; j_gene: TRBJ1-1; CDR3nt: TGCGCCAGCAGCTTGGGTTCTCGGTTGAACACTGAAGCTTTCTTT; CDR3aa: CASSLGSRLNTEAFF
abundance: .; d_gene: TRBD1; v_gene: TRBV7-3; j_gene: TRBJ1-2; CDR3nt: TGTGCCAGCAGCTTAAGGACCCCCCAACAGGGGGCGTATGGCTACACCTTC; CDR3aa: CASSLRTPQQGAYGYTF
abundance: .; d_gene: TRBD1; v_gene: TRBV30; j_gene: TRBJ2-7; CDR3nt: TGTGCCTGGAGTGTACAGGGGGAGCAGTACTTC; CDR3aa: CAWSVQGEQYF